This TCR beta chain was profiled in a study of human T cells and chemical hapten exposure. CDR3 length: 17 amino acids. V lost 1 base and J lost 0, with 13 bases in between. Germline values: CDR1 SGHAT, CDR2 FQNNGV. This clonotype has at least ten counts. Time point meaning: pre-sensitization, week 0. Described treatment: therapeutic diphenylcyclopropenone sensitization with weekly scalp DPC. TCRdb re-called the RACE reads with MiXCR, one entry per CDR3 protein. In the table there are 95,000 to 100,000 distinct CDR3 sequences, 10% to 14% of which are singletons. The clonotype comes from a woman aged 60 to 75 with alopecia areata. Some clones in this sample may be carry-over from other donors' samples. Sample: whole blood, taken in connection with sensitization to the hapten diphenylcyclopropenone (DPC). The V gene is TRBV11-2, the J gene TRBJ2-1; D is ambiguous. CDR3 DNA sequence: TGTGCCAGCAGCTTAGGTCCTACGAGTTACTCCTACAATGAGCAGTTCTTC. Encoded protein: CASSLGPTSYSYNEQFF.